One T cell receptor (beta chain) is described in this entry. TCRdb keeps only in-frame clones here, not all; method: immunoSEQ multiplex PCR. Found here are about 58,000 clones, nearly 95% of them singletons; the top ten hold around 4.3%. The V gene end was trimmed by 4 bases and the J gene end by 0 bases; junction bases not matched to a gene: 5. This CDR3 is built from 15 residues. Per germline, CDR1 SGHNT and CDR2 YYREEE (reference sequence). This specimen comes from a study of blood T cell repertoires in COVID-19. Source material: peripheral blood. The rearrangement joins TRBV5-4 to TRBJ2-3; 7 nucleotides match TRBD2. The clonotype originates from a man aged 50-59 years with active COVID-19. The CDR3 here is CASSPMRGSTDTQYF. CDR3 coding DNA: TGTGCCAGCAGCCCAATGCGGGGGAGCACAGATACGCAGTATTTT.